The 15 T cell receptor beta chains below all came from one sample that was sequenced in a study of read filtering for tumor transcriptome and immune sequencing (TCRdb year 2020). Instrument on record: Illumina HiSeq 4000. TCR libraries were built from approximately 400 ng RNA with the Immunoverse kit, using molecular barcoded adaptors covering alpha/delta and beta/gamma chains. Starting from the raw public reads, TCRdb applied fastp trimming at Q25, assembled clones with MiXCR and retained in-frame beta chains. Every CDR3 protein is listed once, alongside the most common genes and DNA of its rows. Recorded for this sample are around 50,000 distinct CDR3 sequences; approximately 13% of them occurred a single time. The ten largest clones capture 15% to 20% of the sample. Sequenced material: a population of CD138-negative cells sorted from bone marrow. This specimen's cell subset or site label, interpreted: bone marrow mononuclear cells depleted of CD138+ plasma/myeloma cells by negative magnetic selection. These TCRs come from a donor at least 40 years old with multiple myeloma.

This clonotype was observed many times. The rearrangement uses TRBV6-5 and TRBJ1-1; 9 nucleotides line up with TRBD1. V shed 0 bases, J shed 3 bases, and the junction held 14 bases outside the gene matches. This CDR3 is built from 19 residues. CDR1 MNHEY and CDR2 SVGAGI come from the germline V gene. The CDR3, as DNA: TGTGCCAGCAGTTACTCTAGGACAGGGGTGGGTTATACGGACACTGAAGCTTTCTTT. Protein sequence: CASSYSRTGVGYTDTEAFF.

The V gene is TRBV19, the J gene TRBJ2-3, with 7 bases that match TRBD2. Unmatched junction bases numbered 6, after V lost 2 bases and J lost 1 base. The V gene's germline CDR1 is LNHDA and CDR2 SQIVND (reference sequence). This CDR3 has 16 residues. CDR3: CASSIQVAGGTDTQYF. The CDR3, as DNA: TGTGCCAGTAGTATACAGGTAGCGGGCGGCACAGATACGCAGTATTTT.

This clonotype was observed a handful of times. V usage is TRBV6-1 and J usage is TRBJ2-7, with D maybe TRBD1 (5 bases). The germline V and J ends were trimmed by 2 bases and 1 base, with 9 bases remaining between them. CDR1 and CDR2 from the germline V gene are MNHNS and SASEGT. The CDR3 sequence is 14 residues long. The CDR3 spells CASSETRVSYEQYF. The CDR3 DNA reads as TGTGCCAGCAGTGAAACCAGGGTGTCCTACGAGCAGTACTTC.

At least ten counts were recorded for this clonotype. V is TRBV7-3 and J is TRBJ2-7; D remains ambiguous. The ends were cut back, 1 base at V and 7 bases at J, with 14 bases in the middle. Germline CDR1 is SGHTA and CDR2 is FQGTGA. This CDR3 has 14 amino acids. CDR3 region: CASSLIGTGGEQYF. Written as DNA, the CDR3 is TGTGCCAGCAGCTTAATTGGTACCGGTGGAGAGCAGTACTTC.

This clonotype was observed a single time. Just one base apart from a much larger clone, this may be a read error. The chain combines TRBV3-1 with TRBJ2-5, with D perhaps matching TRBD1 (5 bases). Germline assignment: CDR1 LGHDT and CDR2 YNNKEL (reference sequence). Trimming cost V 3 bases and J 5 bases, with 13 bases left between them. This CDR3 comprises 14 residues. The CDR3 DNA is TGTGCCAGCAGCCAGGGCAGGGTAGATGAGACCCAGTACTTC. It specifies CASSQGRVDETQYF.

This clonotype was found many times. This chain links TRBV20-1 with TRBJ1-6, with 9 bases aligning to TRBD1. This CDR3 contains 15 residues. The V gene's germline CDR1 is DFQATT and CDR2 SNEGSKA (reference sequence). J gave up 7 bases and V 6 bases, and 10 bases lay outside the gene matches. CDR3 sequence (DNA): TGCAGTGCCGCTAACTCCGGGACAGGGAATTCACCCCTCCACTTT. This encodes CSAANSGTGNSPLHF.

This clonotype was recorded many times. The V and J genes are TRBV7-9 and TRBJ1-4; D perhaps matches TRBD1 (5 bases). The CDR3 length is 15 residues. V dropped 2 bases and J dropped 0 bases, with 7 bases sitting between them. The germline V gene has CDR1 SEHNR and CDR2 FQNEAQ (reference sequence). CDR3 residues: CASSLPGPTNEKLFF. The DNA of the CDR3 is TGTGCCAGCAGCTTACCAGGGCCAACTAATGAAAAACTGTTTTTT.

This clonotype was seen ten or more times. This chain connects TRBV11-2 to TRBJ2-7, with D possibly matching TRBD1 (5 bases). V lost 0 bases and J 6 bases, leaving 15 bases between the germline ends. The germline V gene has CDR1 SGHAT and CDR2 FQNNGV. CDR3 length equals 15 residues. In DNA form, the CDR3 reads TGTGCCAGCAGCTTAGATGGCCTTGGGGCGGTCGAGCAGTACTTC. Its translation: CASSLDGLGAVEQYF.

The rearrangement uses TRBV20-1 and TRBJ1-1; maybe TRBD1 (5 bases). V gave up 0 bases and J gave up 8 bases, with 19 bases separating them. Per germline, CDR1 DFQATT and CDR2 SNEGSKA (reference sequence). This CDR3 has 15 residues. The CDR3 sequence is CSARESRVGSEEAFF. CDR3 in DNA: TGCAGTGCTAGAGAGAGCAGGGTCGGATCAGAAGAAGCTTTCTTT.

This clonotype has a count of ten or more. The chain recombines TRBV5-1 with TRBJ2-7; TRBD1 agrees at 8 bases. Trimming at V came to 4 bases and at J to 5 bases, leaving 8 bases not matched to a gene. The germline gives CDR1 SGHRS, CDR2 YFSETQ. The CDR3 loop spans 14 amino acids. CDR3 sequence reads: CASSPGTGYNEQYF. The CDR3 DNA follows: TGCGCCAGCAGCCCGGGGACAGGCTATAACGAGCAGTACTTC. The full variable domain, its missing parts supplied by reference TRBV5-1 and TRBJ2-7, is KAGVTQTPRYLIKTRGQQVTLSCSPISGHRSVSWYQQTPGQGLQFLFEYFSETQRNKGNFPGRFSGRQFSNSRSEMNVSTLELGDSALYLCASSPGTGYNEQYFGPGTRLTVT.

This clonotype was detected many times. The chain employs TRBV6-4 and TRBJ2-3; D perhaps matches TRBD2 (6 bases). The V gene lost 4 bases and the J gene lost 1 base, with 6 bases spanning the gap. The CDR3 spans 13 residues. The germline CDR1 and CDR2 sequences are MRHNA and SNTAGT. The CDR3 loop is CASSAGGTDTQYF. CDR3 nucleotide sequence: TGTGCCAGCAGTGCGGGGGGCACAGATACGCAGTATTTT.

This clonotype was observed at least ten times. This chain connects TRBV9 to TRBJ2-1, with TRBD2 identical over 7 bases. The CDR3 has 16 amino acids. V was clipped by 2 bases and J by 1 base; unmatched bases: 6. CDR1 is SGDLS, CDR2 YYNGEE, per germline. DNA of the CDR3: TGTGCCAGCAGCGTTGGGGGGGGGGTATCCTACAATGAGCAGTTCTTC. Translated, it gives CASSVGGGVSYNEQFF.

At least ten counts were recorded for this clonotype. The chain uses TRBV3-1 and TRBJ1-2; D gene uncertain. With 0 bases removed from V and 6 bases from J, the gap between germline ends came to 8 bases. This CDR3 has 13 residues. Germline V gene data show CDR1 as LGHDT and CDR2 as YNNKEL (reference sequence). DNA for the CDR3: TGTGCCAGCAGCCAAGATTACCAAGATGGCTACACCTTC. Translation gives CASSQDYQDGYTF. The whole variable domain, remainder taken from reference TRBV3-1 and TRBJ1-2, is DTAVSQTPKYLVTQMGNDKSIKCEQNLGHDTMYWYKQDSKKFLKIMFSYNNKELIINETVPNRFSPKSPDKAHLNLHINSLELGDSAVYFCASSQDYQDGYTFGSGTRLTVV.

This clonotype was recorded many times. The chain combines TRBV2 with TRBJ2-5, with D perhaps TRBD1 or TRBD2 (5 bases each). The CDR3 totals 14 residues. Looked up from germline, CDR1 is SNHLY and CDR2 is FYNNEI. Trimming shortened V by 10 bases and J by 5 bases, and 20 bases separated the two germline ends. This CDR3 reads CATRPGRGVETQYF. CDR3 DNA sequence: TGTGCCACCAGACCGGGACGGGGAGTGGAGACCCAGTACTTC.

This clonotype was observed many times. The chain recombines TRBV20-1 with TRBJ2-1; 9 nucleotides match TRBD2. Germline trimming cut 6 bases from V and 3 bases from J; bases unmatched to any gene: 6. Per the germline V gene, CDR1 is DFQATT and CDR2 is SNEGSKA (reference sequence). This CDR3 region has 14 residues. CDR3 nucleotides: TGCAGTGCGTCAACTAGCGGGTACTACAATGAGCAGTTCTTC. It encodes CSASTSGYYNEQFF.